This T cell receptor (beta chain) stems from a study of blood T cell repertoires in COVID-19. The wider study: PBMCs, B-cell-depleted T cells, or T cells were the source of the cDNA or gDNA that made up the material.

Assay: immunoSEQ multiplex PCR; the TCRdb copy retains only in-frame clones and omits some. The sample lists roughly 250,000 clones, roughly 90% occurring once. V lost 1 base and J lost 1, with 10 bases in between. CDR1 MNHEY and CDR2 SMNVEV come from the germline V gene (reference sequence). CDR3 size: 15 residues. The sample comprised PBMCs or T cells enriched from blood (not recorded which). The gene calls are TRBV27 and TRBJ1-1; tentative D call: TRBD1 (6 bases). The TCR sequence derives from a woman in her twenties or thirties with acute COVID-19. The CDR3 protein is CASSLYRVRNTEAFF. The CDR3 DNA reads as TGTGCCAGCAGTTTATACAGGGTACGGAACACTGAAGCTTTCTTT.